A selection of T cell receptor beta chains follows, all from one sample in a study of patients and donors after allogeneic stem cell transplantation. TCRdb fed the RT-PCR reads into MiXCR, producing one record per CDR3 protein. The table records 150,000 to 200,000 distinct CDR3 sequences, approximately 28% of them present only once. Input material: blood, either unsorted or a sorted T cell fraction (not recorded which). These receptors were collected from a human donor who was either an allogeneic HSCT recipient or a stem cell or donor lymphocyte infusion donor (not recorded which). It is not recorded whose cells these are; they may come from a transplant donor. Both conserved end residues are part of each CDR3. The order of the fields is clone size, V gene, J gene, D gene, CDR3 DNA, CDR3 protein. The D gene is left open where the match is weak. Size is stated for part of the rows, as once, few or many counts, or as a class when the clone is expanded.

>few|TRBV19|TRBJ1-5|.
TGTGCCAGCCGGGACAACAGCAATCAGCCCCAGCATTTT
CASRDNSNQPQHF
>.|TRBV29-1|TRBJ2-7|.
TGCAGCGTTGGTAAACAGGGCTGGTTCTACGAGCAGTACTTC
CSVGKQGWFYEQYF
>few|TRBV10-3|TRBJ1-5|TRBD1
TGTGCCATCAGTGAGTCAAACAGGGGGCTGGGGCAGCCCCAGCATTTT
CAISESNRGLGQPQHF
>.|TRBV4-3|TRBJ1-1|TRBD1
TGCGCCAGCAGCCGGCGACAGGGAGCGAACACTGAAGCTTTCTTT
CASSRRQGANTEAFF
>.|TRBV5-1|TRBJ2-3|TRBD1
TGCGCCAGCAGCCCCCGGGACAGGGTAGAGGATACGCAGTATTTT
CASSPRDRVEDTQYF
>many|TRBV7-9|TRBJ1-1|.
TGTGCCAGCAGCTTAGAAATGAACACTGAAGCTTTCTTT
CASSLEMNTEAFF
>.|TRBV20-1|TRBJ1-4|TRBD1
TGCAGTGCTCAACAGGGGGTCGAGGAAAAACTGTTTTTT
CSAQQGVEEKLFF
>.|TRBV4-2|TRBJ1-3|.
TGTGCCAGCAACTCCCCCGACATCGATCGAAACACCATATATTTT
CASNSPDIDRNTIYF
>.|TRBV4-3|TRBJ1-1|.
TGCGCCAGCAGCCAAGGACGGGGTTCCACTGAAGCTTTCTTT
CASSQGRGSTEAFF
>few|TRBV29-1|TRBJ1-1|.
TGCAGCGTTGAAGATTCCGGTAACACTGAAGCTTTCTTT
CSVEDSGNTEAFF
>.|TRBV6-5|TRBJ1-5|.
TGTGCCAGCAGTTTGGTAGGGGACGGCTATCAGCCCCAGCATTTT
CASSLVGDGYQPQHF
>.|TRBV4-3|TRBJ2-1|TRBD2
TGCGCCAGCAGCCAAGAGGGTGGACTAGCGGGATCCTACAATGAGCAGTTCTTC
CASSQEGGLAGSYNEQFF
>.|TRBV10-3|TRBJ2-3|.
TGTGCCATCGGAGGGACATACACAGATACGCAGTATTTT
CAIGGTYTDTQYF
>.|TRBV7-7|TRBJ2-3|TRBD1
TGTGCTAGCAGCTTACAGGGGAAGTTAACAGATACGCAGTATTTT
CASSLQGKLTDTQYF
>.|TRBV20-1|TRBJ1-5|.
TGCAGTGCTTACGACAGGCTCCTTAGTCAGCCCCAGCATTTT
CSAYDRLLSQPQHF
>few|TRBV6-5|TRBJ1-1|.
TGTGCCACCACACTCGGGGGTCGGAACACTGAAGCTTTCTTT
CATTLGGRNTEAFF
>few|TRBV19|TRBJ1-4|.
TGTGCCAGTAGTTTGGACCTAGGCAATGAAAAACTGTTTTTT
CASSLDLGNEKLFF
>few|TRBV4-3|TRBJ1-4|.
TGCGCCAGCAGCCGGGAGGGGACTGCATTAATTGAAAAACTGTTTTTT
CASSREGTALIEKLFF
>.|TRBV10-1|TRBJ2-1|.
TGCGCCAGCAGGGCCCGGACATACCCCTACAATGAGCAGTTCTTC
CASRARTYPYNEQFF
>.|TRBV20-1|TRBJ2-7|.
TGCAGTGCTAAACAGGGTGGCTACGAGCAGTACTTC
CSAKQGGYEQYF
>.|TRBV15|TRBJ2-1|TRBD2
TGTGCCACCAGCAGAGAGAGAGCGGGAGGGTACAATGAGCAGTTCTTC
CATSRERAGGYNEQFF
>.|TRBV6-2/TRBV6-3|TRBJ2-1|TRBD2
TGTGCCAGCAGTTACACCGGACTAGCGGGAGTTGAGCAGTTCTTC
CASSYTGLAGVEQFF
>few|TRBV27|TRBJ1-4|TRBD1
TGTGCCAGCAAGCAGGGGGGGTCAACTAATGAAAAACTGTTTTTT
CASKQGGSTNEKLFF
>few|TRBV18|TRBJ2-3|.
TGTGCCAGCTCACCGGGCACAGGGACAGATACGCAGTATTTT
CASSPGTGTDTQYF
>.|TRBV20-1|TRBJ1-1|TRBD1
TGCAGTGCTAGAGGCCCAGGGGGGAGCACTGAAGCTTTCTTT
CSARGPGGSTEAFF
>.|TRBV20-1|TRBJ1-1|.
TGCAGTGCTAGCAAGGGCAGGTTGAACACTGAAGCTTTCTTT
CSASKGRLNTEAFF
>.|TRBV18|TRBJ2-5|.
TGTGCCAGCTCACAAGGACACTGGGTTGAGAAGACCCAGTACTTC
CASSQGHWVEKTQYF
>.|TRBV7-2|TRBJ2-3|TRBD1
TGTGCCAGCAGCTTACGTTCCGGGACAGGGTTTGCAGATACGCAGTATTTT
CASSLRSGTGFADTQYF
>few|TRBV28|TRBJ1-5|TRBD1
TGTGCCAGCAGTTTAGGACAGGGTAAACAGCCCCAGCATTTT
CASSLGQGKQPQHF
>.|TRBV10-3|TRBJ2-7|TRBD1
TGTGCCATCAGTGCTGTGACAGGGGCCTACGAGCAGTACTTC
CAISAVTGAYEQYF
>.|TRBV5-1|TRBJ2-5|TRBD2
TGCGCCAGCAGCCCAAGCGGGAGTAAAGAGACCCAGTACTTC
CASSPSGSKETQYF
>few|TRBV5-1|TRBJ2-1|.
TGCGCCAGCAGCTTGTCGGGGACCTACAATGAGCAGTTCTTC
CASSLSGTYNEQFF
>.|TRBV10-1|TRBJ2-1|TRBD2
TGCGCCAGCAGTGAGCGAACTAGCGGGAGTCGCGATGAGCAGTTCTTC
CASSERTSGSRDEQFF
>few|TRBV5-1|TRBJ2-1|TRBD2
TGCGCCAGCAGCTTGGGGCTAGCGGATTACAATGAGCAGTTCTTC
CASSLGLADYNEQFF
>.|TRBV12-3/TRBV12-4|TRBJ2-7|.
TGTGCCAGCAGTTTAGCGGGTTGGGCCGCCTACGAGCAGTACTTC
CASSLAGWAAYEQYF
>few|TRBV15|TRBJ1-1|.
TGTGCCACCAGCAGAGTAACACAGCTCCAGAACACTGAAGCTTTCTTT
CATSRVTQLQNTEAFF
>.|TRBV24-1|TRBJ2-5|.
TGTGCCACCAGTGATCACCAAGAGACCCAGTACTTC
CATSDHQETQYF
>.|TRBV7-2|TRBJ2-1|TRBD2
TGTGCCAGCAGCTTGTTGCGGGAGGACTACAATGAGCAGTTCTTC
CASSLLREDYNEQFF
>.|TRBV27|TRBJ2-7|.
TGTGCCAGCAGTTTATGGGGGACGGACTACGAGCAGTACTTC
CASSLWGTDYEQYF
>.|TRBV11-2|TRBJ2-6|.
TGTGCCAGCAGCTTACTTAACTCTGGGGCCAACGTCCTGACTTTC
CASSLLNSGANVLTF
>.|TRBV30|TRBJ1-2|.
TGTGCCTGGACGAGGACCCGGGGCCCCTATGGCTACACCTTC
CAWTRTRGPYGYTF
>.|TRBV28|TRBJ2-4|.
TGTGCCAGCAGTTTAGGAGGGTCGAGTCGCATTCAGTACTTC
CASSLGGSSRIQYF
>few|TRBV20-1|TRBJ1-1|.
TGCAGTGCTAGTCACCCAGGGATGAACACTGAAGCTTTCTTT
CSASHPGMNTEAFF
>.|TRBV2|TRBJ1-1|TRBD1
TGTGCCACCTTACAGGGACAGGGGGGAGCTTTCTTT
CATLQGQGGAFF
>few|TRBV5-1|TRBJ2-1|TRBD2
TGCGCCAGCCGGGGTTTAGCGGGAGGCGGGTACAATGAGCAGTTCTTC
CASRGLAGGGYNEQFF
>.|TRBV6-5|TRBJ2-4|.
TGTGCCAGCTTTTCAGACTTACTAGCCAAAAACATTCAGTACTTC
CASFSDLLAKNIQYF
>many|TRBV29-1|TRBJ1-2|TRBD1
TGCAGCGCCGGGACAGGGAGTAACTATGGCTACACCTTC
CSAGTGSNYGYTF
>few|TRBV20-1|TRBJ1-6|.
TGCAGTGCTAGAGATGGGACAAACTGGAGCTCCTATAATTCACCCCTCCACTTT
CSARDGTNWSSYNSPLHF
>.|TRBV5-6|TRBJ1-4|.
TGTGCCAGCAGCTTGGGCGTATGGCCCAAGGATGAAAAACTGTTTTTT
CASSLGVWPKDEKLFF
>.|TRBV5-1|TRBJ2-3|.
TGCGCCAGCAGCCTTGACAGGCCGGGGGATACGCAGTATTTT
CASSLDRPGDTQYF
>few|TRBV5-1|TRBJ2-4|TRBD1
TGCGCCAGCAGCTTGGGCGGGGACAGGGCCGATGACATTCAGTACTTC
CASSLGGDRADDIQYF
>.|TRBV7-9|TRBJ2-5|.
TGTGCCAGCAGCTTAGTGCTGGGGCAAGAGACCCAGTACTTC
CASSLVLGQETQYF
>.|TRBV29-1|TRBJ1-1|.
TGCAGCGTTCGACAGGTGAGGAACACTGAAGCTTTCTTT
CSVRQVRNTEAFF